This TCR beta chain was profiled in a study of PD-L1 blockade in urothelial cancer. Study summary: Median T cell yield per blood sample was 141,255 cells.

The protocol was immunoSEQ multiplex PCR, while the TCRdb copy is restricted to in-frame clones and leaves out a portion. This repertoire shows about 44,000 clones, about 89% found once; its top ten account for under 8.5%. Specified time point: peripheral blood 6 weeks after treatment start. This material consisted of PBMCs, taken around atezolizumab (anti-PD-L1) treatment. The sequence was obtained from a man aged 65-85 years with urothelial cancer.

CDR3 nucleotide sequence: TGTGCCAGCAGTGACCTTACGGACAACCGCAATGAGCAGTTCTTC. Amino acids: CASSDLTDNRNEQFF. This chain uses TRBV6-1 with TRBJ2-1; the D gene is possibly TRBD1 (5 bases). Germline V gives CDR1 MNHNS, CDR2 SASEGT. Trimming took off 3 bases at V and 6 bases at J, with 15 bases between the two ends. The CDR3 consists of 15 residues.